These T cell receptor beta chains were read from a single sample in a study of blood T cell repertoires in COVID-19. Here immunoSEQ multiplex PCR was the method, and the copy in TCRdb shows in-frame clones only, minus some. The sample gives roughly 480,000 clones, approximately 92% of which show up once; 0.8% to 0.9% is in the top ten. Sequencing was performed on peripheral blood. These receptors were taken from a man younger than 35 with COVID-19, enrolled during active disease. CDR3s include the opening cysteine and the closing phenylalanine or tryptophan. Fields, in order: D gene, V gene, J gene, CDR3 length, clone size, CDR3 DNA, CDR3 protein. D genes are given only for firm matches. Part of the rows lack a size; the others show once, few, many or a class for expanded clones.

d_gene: TRBD2
v_gene: TRBV28
j_gene: TRBJ2-3
len: 15
abundance: .
CDR3nt: TGTGCCAGTAGACTCCTAGCGGGGGGGCTGGATACGCAGTATTTT
CDR3aa: CASRLLAGGLDTQYF

d_gene: .
v_gene: TRBV5-6
j_gene: TRBJ2-5
len: 13
abundance: .
CDR3nt: TGTGCCAGCAGCTTGGGAGCCCAAGAGACCCAGTACTTC
CDR3aa: CASSLGAQETQYF

d_gene: .
v_gene: TRBV12-3/TRBV12-4
j_gene: TRBJ2-1
len: 11
abundance: .
CDR3nt: TGTGCCAGCAGTTTAGGTTCCGGGCAGTTCTTC
CDR3aa: CASSLGSGQFF

d_gene: TRBD1
v_gene: TRBV6-5
j_gene: TRBJ1-1
len: 14
abundance: .
CDR3nt: TGTGCCAGCAGGACCGGACAGGGAGGGGATGAAGCTTTCTTT
CDR3aa: CASRTGQGGDEAFF

d_gene: TRBD1
v_gene: TRBV19
j_gene: TRBJ1-2
len: 17
abundance: .
CDR3nt: TGTGCCAGTAGTGCGGGACAGGGAAGTTTGGATAACTATGGCTACACCTTC
CDR3aa: CASSAGQGSLDNYGYTF

d_gene: TRBD1
v_gene: TRBV5-1
j_gene: TRBJ1-5
len: 15
abundance: .
CDR3nt: TGCGCCAGCAGCTTGGAAGGACAGGGACATCAGCCCCAGCATTTT
CDR3aa: CASSLEGQGHQPQHF

d_gene: .
v_gene: TRBV29-1
j_gene: TRBJ2-1
len: 14
abundance: .
CDR3nt: TGCAGCGTTGACCGCCTAGACTCCTACAATGAGCAGTTCTTC
CDR3aa: CSVDRLDSYNEQFF

d_gene: .
v_gene: TRBV25-1
j_gene: TRBJ2-7
len: 11
abundance: .
CDR3nt: TGTGCCAGCAGTGGGAGACACGAGCAGTACTTC
CDR3aa: CASSGRHEQYF

d_gene: .
v_gene: TRBV19
j_gene: TRBJ1-5
len: 12
abundance: .
CDR3nt: TGTGCCAGTACCCAGGGGAGTCAGCCCCAGCATTTT
CDR3aa: CASTQGSQPQHF

d_gene: TRBD2
v_gene: TRBV9
j_gene: TRBJ2-1
len: 17
abundance: once
CDR3nt: TGTGCCAGCAGCGCCCGCCGGGGAAGCGGGAGCTACAATGAGCAGTTCTTC
CDR3aa: CASSARRGSGSYNEQFF

d_gene: .
v_gene: TRBV7-6
j_gene: TRBJ2-4
len: 18
abundance: .
CDR3nt: TGTGCCAGCAGCTTAGTTGCGGAACCATCGGCAGCCAAAAACATTCAGTACTTC
CDR3aa: CASSLVAEPSAAKNIQYF

d_gene: .
v_gene: TRBV29-1
j_gene: TRBJ2-5
len: 13
abundance: .
CDR3nt: TGCAGCGTTGTGGACAGGGAGGGAGAGACCCAGTACTTC
CDR3aa: CSVVDREGETQYF

d_gene: .
v_gene: TRBV6-5
j_gene: TRBJ2-3
len: 13
abundance: .
CDR3nt: TGTGCCAGCACTCAGACTAGCACAGATACGCAGTATTTT
CDR3aa: CASTQTSTDTQYF

d_gene: TRBD1
v_gene: TRBV3-1/TRBV3-2
j_gene: TRBJ1-3
len: 16
abundance: .
CDR3nt: TGTGCCAGCAGCCAAGATACAGGGGCTTCTGGAAACACCATATATTTT
CDR3aa: CASSQDTGASGNTIYF

d_gene: TRBD1
v_gene: TRBV5-1
j_gene: TRBJ2-3
len: 17
abundance: .
CDR3nt: TGCGCCAGCAGCTTTCAATTGGGGACAGCTGGCACAGATACGCAGTATTTT
CDR3aa: CASSFQLGTAGTDTQYF

d_gene: .
v_gene: TRBV6-6
j_gene: TRBJ2-1
len: 16
abundance: .
CDR3nt: TGTGCCAGCAGTGGCCGACACCGGGACACCTACAATGAGCAGTTCTTC
CDR3aa: CASSGRHRDTYNEQFF

d_gene: .
v_gene: TRBV6-5
j_gene: TRBJ2-2
len: 15
abundance: once
CDR3nt: TGTGCCAGCAGTCCCCGCCCTAGTCCGACCGGGGAGCTGTTTTTT
CDR3aa: CASSPRPSPTGELFF

d_gene: TRBD2
v_gene: TRBV20-1
j_gene: TRBJ2-3
len: 16
abundance: .
CDR3nt: TGCAGTGCTAGTAGCCCCTCCACTAGCGGCACAGATACGCAGTATTTT
CDR3aa: CSASSPSTSGTDTQYF

d_gene: TRBD2
v_gene: TRBV3-1/TRBV3-2
j_gene: TRBJ2-5
len: 17
abundance: .
CDR3nt: TGTGCCAGCAGCCAACGGGGGGGTACGGCGACGACGGAGACCCAGTACTTC
CDR3aa: CASSQRGGTATTETQYF

d_gene: TRBD1
v_gene: TRBV29-1
j_gene: TRBJ1-3
len: 13
abundance: .
CDR3nt: TGCAGCGTTGAAGCCACAGGGGACAACACCATATATTTT
CDR3aa: CSVEATGDNTIYF

d_gene: .
v_gene: TRBV3-1/TRBV3-2
j_gene: TRBJ2-7
len: 14
abundance: .
CDR3nt: TGTGCCAGCAGCCAAGATCTGGGCCTCTACGAGCAGTACTTC
CDR3aa: CASSQDLGLYEQYF

d_gene: .
v_gene: TRBV29-1
j_gene: TRBJ2-1
len: 14
abundance: .
CDR3nt: TGCAGCGTTGATCTCGGGACACTTAACAATGAGCAGTTCTTC
CDR3aa: CSVDLGTLNNEQFF